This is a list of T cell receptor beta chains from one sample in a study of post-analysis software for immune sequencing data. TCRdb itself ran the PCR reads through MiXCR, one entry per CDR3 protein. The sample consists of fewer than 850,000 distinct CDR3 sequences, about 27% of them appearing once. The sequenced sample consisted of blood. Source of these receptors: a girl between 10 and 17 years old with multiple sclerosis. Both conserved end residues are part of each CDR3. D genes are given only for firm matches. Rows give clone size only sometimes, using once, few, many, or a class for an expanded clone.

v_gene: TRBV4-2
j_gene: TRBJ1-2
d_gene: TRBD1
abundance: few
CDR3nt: TGTGCCAGCAGCCAACCCAGCAGGGACAGGGGGCGATCTGGCTACACCTTC
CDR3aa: CASSQPSRDRGRSGYTF

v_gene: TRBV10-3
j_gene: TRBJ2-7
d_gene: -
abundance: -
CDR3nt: TGTGCCATCAGTACCGCAGGAGACGAGCAGTACTTC
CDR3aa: CAISTAGDEQYF

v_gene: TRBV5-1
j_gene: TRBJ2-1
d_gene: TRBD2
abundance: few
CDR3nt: TGCGCCAGCAGCCCTACTGATAGCGGGGGGAACAGAGAGCAGTTCTTC
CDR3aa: CASSPTDSGGNREQFF

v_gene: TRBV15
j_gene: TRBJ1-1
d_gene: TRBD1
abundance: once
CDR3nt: TGTGCCACCAGCAGAGCGGAAAGGGGGCTAGCTTTCTTT
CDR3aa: CATSRAERGLAFF

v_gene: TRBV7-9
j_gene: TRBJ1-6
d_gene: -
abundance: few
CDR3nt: TGTGCCAGCAGCCCGGTTGTGGGTTGGGATTCACCCCTCCACTTT
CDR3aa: CASSPVVGWDSPLHF

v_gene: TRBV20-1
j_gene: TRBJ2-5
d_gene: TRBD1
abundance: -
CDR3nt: TGCAGTGCCCTCAAGGGGGCTCATAAAGAGACCCAGTACTTC
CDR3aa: CSALKGAHKETQYF

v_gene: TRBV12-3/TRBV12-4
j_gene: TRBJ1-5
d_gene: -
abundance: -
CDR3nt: TGTGCCAGCAGTCCAACTATCCGACAGGCATCTAGCAATCAGCCCCAGCATTTT
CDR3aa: CASSPTIRQASSNQPQHF

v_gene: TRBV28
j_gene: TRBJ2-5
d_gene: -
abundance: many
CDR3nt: TGTGCCAGCAGATGGGGAGGGGGTGAGACCCAGTACTTC
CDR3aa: CASRWGGGETQYF

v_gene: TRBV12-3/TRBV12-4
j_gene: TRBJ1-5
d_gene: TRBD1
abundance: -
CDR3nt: TGTGCCAGCACAAAGACAGGGGGAGGCAATCAGCCCCAGCATTTT
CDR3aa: CASTKTGGGNQPQHF

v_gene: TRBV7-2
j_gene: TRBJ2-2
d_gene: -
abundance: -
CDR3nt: TGTGCCAGCAGCTTAGGGCGCTGGGTGAACACCGGGGAGCTGTTTTTT
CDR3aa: CASSLGRWVNTGELFF

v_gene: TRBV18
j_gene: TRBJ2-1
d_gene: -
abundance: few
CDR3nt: TGTGCCAGCTCACCATCAGGGAATGCTTACAATGAGCAGTTCTTC
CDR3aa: CASSPSGNAYNEQFF

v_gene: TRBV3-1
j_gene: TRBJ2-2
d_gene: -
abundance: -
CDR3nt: TGTGCCAGCAGCCGACTAGACTACACCGGGGAGCTGTTTTTT
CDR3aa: CASSRLDYTGELFF

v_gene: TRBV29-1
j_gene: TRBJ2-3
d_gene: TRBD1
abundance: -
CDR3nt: TGCAGCGGAGACAGGGATGCAGATACGCAGTATTTT
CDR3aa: CSGDRDADTQYF

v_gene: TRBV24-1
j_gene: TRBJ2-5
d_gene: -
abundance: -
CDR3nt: TGTGCCACCAGTGATTCAGGGGTGGGGACCCAGTACTTC
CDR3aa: CATSDSGVGTQYF

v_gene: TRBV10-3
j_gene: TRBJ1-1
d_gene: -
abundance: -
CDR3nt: TGTGCCATCAGTGTCTCTGGTCTGAACACTGAAGCTTTCTTT
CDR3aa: CAISVSGLNTEAFF

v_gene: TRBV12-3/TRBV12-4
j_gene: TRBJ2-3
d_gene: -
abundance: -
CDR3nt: TGTGCCAGCCGAGGGGGGCGCGGAGATGCGCAGTATTTT
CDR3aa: CASRGGRGDAQYF

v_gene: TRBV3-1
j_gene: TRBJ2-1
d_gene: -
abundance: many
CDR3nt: TGTGCCAGCAGCCAAGGGACAGAGCAGTTCTTC
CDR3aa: CASSQGTEQFF

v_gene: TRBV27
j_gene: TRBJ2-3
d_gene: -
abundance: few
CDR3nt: TGTGCCAGCGGGGAGGGGGGATTCACAGATACGCAGTATTTT
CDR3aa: CASGEGGFTDTQYF

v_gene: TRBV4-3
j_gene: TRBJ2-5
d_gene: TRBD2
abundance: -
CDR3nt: TGCGCCAGCAGCCAAGAGCTGGGACTAGCGGGAGGGTACCAAGAGACCCAGTACTTC
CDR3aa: CASSQELGLAGGYQETQYF